The T cell receptor beta chain under discussion was sequenced for a study of T cells in Graves' hyperthyroidism and ophthalmopathy. General study findings and limits: Ophthalmopathy cases were set apart from stable hyperthyroidism by a 13 V-J model.

Germline CDR1 and CDR2: SGHRS and YFSETQ. There are 14 residues in the CDR3. V was cut by 4 bases and J by 8 bases, with 13 bases left in between. RNA transcripts were the template for amplifying TCR beta CDR3 regions. The HTBI primer set served for first-round RT-PCR of the TCR CDR3. TCRdb re-called the multiplex PCR reads with MiXCR, one entry per CDR3 protein. The table includes 550,000 to 600,000 distinct CDR3 sequences, just over 45% detected once. This clonotype was seen many times. Its cognate antigen is unknown. The specimen was peripheral blood or thyroid tissue (not recorded which). The chain combines TRBV5-1 with TRBJ1-6, with a weak D call TRBD1 (5 bases). This TCR was recovered from an adult woman with Graves' disease, either hyperthyroidism or ophthalmopathy (not recorded which). This CDR3 reads CASSPWGSHSPLHF. The DNA of the CDR3 is TGCGCCAGCAGCCCTTGGGGCTCCCATTCACCCCTCCACTTT.